These T cell receptor beta chains were read from a single sample in a study of regulatory T cells in long-lasting Graves disease. TCRdb analysed the multiplex PCR reads with MiXCR anew, one entry per CDR3 protein. The profile shows about 470,000 distinct CDR3 sequences, 20% to 25% of them singletons. The sample in question was peripheral blood mononuclear cells (PBMCs), obtained when the disease was refractory, from a patient treated with antithyroid drugs. All receptors come from a female donor with Graves disease. Each CDR3 is given with its conserved first and last residue. D genes are given only for firm matches. Only part of the rows carry a size: once, few, many, or a class if the clone is expanded.

size	D	V	J	CDR3	DNA
NA	NA	TRBV19	TRBJ1-6	CASSNLQGGNNSPLHF	TGTGCCAGTAGTAACCTACAGGGAGGAAATAATTCACCCCTCCACTTT
NA	TRBD1	TRBV24-1	TRBJ1-1	CATSDLPPGTGDTEAFF	TGTGCCACCAGTGATTTGCCACCAGGGACAGGGGACACTGAAGCTTTCTTT
many	NA	TRBV28	TRBJ1-2	CASSLWRYGYTF	TGTGCCAGCAGTTTATGGCGGTATGGCTACACCTTC
NA	NA	TRBV12-3/TRBV12-4	TRBJ2-3	CASSYWGRGVDTDTQYF	TGTGCCAGCAGTTACTGGGGGCGAGGGGTGGACACAGATACGCAGTATTTT
once	NA	TRBV7-8	TRBJ2-3	CASSLFGRTSTDTQYF	TGTGCCAGCAGCTTATTTGGGAGGACGAGCACAGATACGCAGTATTTT
few	NA	TRBV7-2	TRBJ1-2	CASRRPGSGWGGYTF	TGTGCCAGCAGACGGCCGGGGTCAGGTTGGGGGGGCTACACCTTC
NA	NA	TRBV5-1	TRBJ2-7	CASSLEHTAYEQYF	TGCGCCAGCAGCTTGGAACACACCGCCTACGAGCAGTACTTC
many	NA	TRBV6-8	TRBJ1-2	CASSFDGTNYGYTF	TGTGCCAGCAGTTTCGACGGGACGAACTATGGCTACACCTTC
NA	NA	TRBV29-1	TRBJ2-1	CSVDVGQSSYNEQFF	TGCAGCGTTGATGTAGGGCAGAGCTCCTACAATGAGCAGTTCTTC
many	TRBD2	TRBV3-1	TRBJ2-5	CASSQRSGRFGETQYF	TGTGCCAGCAGCCAACGTAGCGGGAGATTCGGAGAGACCCAGTACTTC
many	NA	TRBV20-1	TRBJ1-4	CSARSPNEKLFF	TGCAGTGCTAGGTCCCCCAATGAAAAACTGTTTTTT
NA	NA	TRBV7-6	TRBJ1-1	CASSSGQSGEGAFF	TGTGCCAGCAGCTCAGGTCAGTCCGGCGAAGGCGCTTTCTTT
many	TRBD2	TRBV6-1	TRBJ2-5	CASSETAGGGTQYF	TGTGCCAGCAGTGAAACGGCGGGAGGAGGGACCCAGTACTTC
once	TRBD1	TRBV6-5	TRBJ2-7	CASSYNFRGLGEQYF	TGTGCCAGCAGTTACAATTTCAGGGGGCTTGGTGAGCAGTACTTC
few	TRBD1	TRBV6-5	TRBJ1-2	CASSYSGQDSVGYTF	TGTGCCAGCAGTTACTCGGGACAGGACTCCGTGGGCTACACCTTC
NA	NA	TRBV19	TRBJ1-2	CASSIGLQTYGYTF	TGTGCCAGTAGTATTGGGTTACAGACCTATGGCTACACCTTC
NA	TRBD1	TRBV6-2/TRBV6-3	TRBJ2-3	CASSDWNRGQRDTQYF	TGTGCCAGCAGTGATTGGAACAGGGGGCAACGGGATACGCAGTATTTT
NA	NA	TRBV7-9	TRBJ2-2	CASSYVRAGELFF	TGTGCCAGCAGCTACGTGCGGGCCGGGGAGCTGTTTTTT
few	NA	TRBV20-1	TRBJ2-4	CALSRGDIQYF	TGCGCGCTTAGCAGGGGAGACATTCAGTACTTC
NA	NA	TRBV7-9	TRBJ1-1	CASSLSGRDGAFF	TGTGCCAGCAGCTTATCAGGCAGGGATGGCGCTTTCTTT